This passage covers 24 T cell receptor beta chains from one sample sequenced in a study of pediatric ulcerative colitis. The assay was immunoSEQ multiplex PCR, and TCRdb's table has in-frame clones only and misses some. This table holds tens of thousands of clones, around 81% found once. The rectum was sampled with one to two pinch biopsies at colonoscopy. The sequencing sample was made of gut tissue. The receptor set was obtained from a girl between 10 and 17 years old with moderate ulcerative colitis.

As DNA, the CDR3 is TGTGCCAGCAGTTTACGGAAGGGCGAGCAGTACTTC. Amino acids: CASSLRKGEQYF. V is TRBV27 and J is TRBJ2-7, with D uncertain. There are 12 residues in the CDR3. Trimming cost V 2 bases and J 6 bases, with 8 bases left between them. Germline CDR1 and CDR2: MNHEY and SMNVEV (reference sequence).

The J gene is TRBJ2-1, the V gene TRBV11-2; D ambiguous. V lost 5 bases and J lost 2, with 16 bases in between. This CDR3 is 16 amino acids long. The V gene's germline CDR1 is SGHAT and CDR2 FQNNGV. CDR3 loop: CASSRDPGSTYNEQFF. The DNA for the CDR3 is TGTGCCAGCAGCCGAGATCCCGGATCAACCTACAATGAGCAGTTCTTC.

The chain combines TRBV7-9 with TRBJ2-2; D call uncertain. V was shortened by 3 bases and J by 6 bases, with 14 bases between the two germline ends. Germline CDR1 is SEHNR and CDR2 is FQNEAQ (reference sequence). This CDR3 contains 15 residues. The CDR3, as DNA: TGTGCCAGCAGCTTCTCGGGCCGTTCCGCCGGGGAGCTGTTTTTT. Its translation is CASSFSGRSAGELFF.

The chain recombines TRBV10-2 with TRBJ1-4; possible D gene TRBD1, 5 bases. Germline V gene sequence: CDR1 WSHSY, CDR2 SAAADI. The length of the CDR3 is 12 residues. V was clipped by 6 bases and J by 7 bases, with 9 bases between them. CDR3 sequence reads: CASSDGGEKLFF. For the CDR3, the DNA is TGCGCCAGCAGCGACGGGGGTGAAAAACTGTTTTTT.

The chain combines TRBV28 with TRBJ2-3; 7 bases align to TRBD2. From germline, CDR1 is MDHEN and CDR2 SYDVKM. This CDR3 spans 17 amino acids. With V trimmed by 4 bases and J by 2 bases, 12 bases remained unmatched. DNA for the CDR3: TGTGCCAGCAGTTCTACCTCTGGAGCGGGGAACACAGATACGCAGTATTTT. It specifies CASSSTSGAGNTDTQYF. Together with reference TRBV28 and TRBJ2-3, the CDR3 gives the full variable domain: DVKVTQSSRYLVKRTGEKVFLECVQDMDHENMFWYRQDPGLGLRLIYFSYDVKMKEKGDIPEGYSVSREKKERFSLILESASTNQTSMYLCASSSTSGAGNTDTQYFGPGTRLTVL.

Concerning this clone: A junction end diverges from the germline sequence, so it may reflect a read error. The CDR3 nucleotides are TGTGCCAGCAGTTTATCAGGGAACCCAATCTTC. Its translation is CASSLSGNPIF. The chain employs TRBV28 and TRBJ2-7; perhaps TRBD1 as D (5 bases). The CDR3 loop spans 11 amino acids. The V gene's germline CDR1 is MDHEN and CDR2 SYDVKM.

The rearrangement links TRBV7-2 to TRBJ1-2; D may be TRBD1 (6 bases). The CDR3 is 14 residues long. Between the trimmed V and J ends, which lost 5 bases and 6 bases, there was a span of 16 bases. Germline values: CDR1 SGHTA, CDR2 FQGNSA. This CDR3 reads CASSAQTGFDGYTF. CDR3 DNA sequence: TGTGCCAGCAGCGCCCAAACAGGGTTTGATGGCTACACCTTC. Full variable domain (outside the CDR3, taken from reference TRBV7-2 and TRBJ1-2): GAGVSQSPSNKVTEKGKDVELRCDPISGHTALYWYRQSLGQGLEFLIYFQGNSAPDKSGLPSDRFSAERTGGSVSTLTIQRTQQEDSAVYLCASSAQTGFDGYTFGSGTRLTVV.

The V call is TRBV5-1, the J call TRBJ2-7; 7 nucleotides match TRBD2. The ends lost 4 bases at V and 3 bases at J; junction bases unmatched: 7. In germline, CDR1 is SGHRS, CDR2 YFSETQ. The CDR3 covers 14 residues. As DNA, the CDR3 is TGCGCCAGCAGCCCTACTAGCGCCCACTACGAGCAGTACTTC. Encoded protein: CASSPTSAHYEQYF. Together with reference TRBV5-1 and TRBJ2-7, the CDR3 gives the full variable domain: KAGVTQTPRYLIKTRGQQVTLSCSPISGHRSVSWYQQTPGQGLQFLFEYFSETQRNKGNFPGRFSGRQFSNSRSEMNVSTLELGDSALYLCASSPTSAHYEQYFGPGTRLTVT.

The J gene is TRBJ1-5, the V gene TRBV28, with D uncertain. Germline V gene sequence: CDR1 MDHEN, CDR2 SYDVKM. This CDR3 is 15 amino acids long. V lost 2 bases and J 3 bases, leaving 11 bases between the germline ends. The CDR3 region has the DNA TGTGCCAGCAGTTTAGGCCTCGGGGACAATCAGCCCCAGCATTTT. It encodes CASSLGLGDNQPQHF.

This clone was seen a few times. This chain joins TRBV10-3 and TRBJ1-6; tentatively, D is TRBD1 (5 bases). The CDR3 is 13 amino acids. Trimming removed 4 bases at V and 7 bases at J, with 8 bases between. Per germline, CDR1 ENHRY and CDR2 SYGVKD. For the CDR3, the DNA is TGTGCCATCAGTGGACGGACAAATTCACCCCTCCACTTT. This translates into CAISGRTNSPLHF.

This clone was detected a few times. The chain couples TRBV19 to TRBJ1-5, with D uncertain. V lost 4 bases and J 2 bases, leaving 15 bases between the germline ends. Germline CDR1 reads LNHDA; CDR2 reads SQIVND (reference sequence). This CDR3 contains 16 residues. CDR3 sequence reads: CASSSPRVMGNQPQHF. CDR3 bases: TGTGCCAGTAGTAGCCCGAGGGTGATGGGCAATCAGCCCCAGCATTTT.

In this sample, this clone turned up once. The CDR3 sequence: CASREDREALQHF. The CDR3 DNA reads as TGTGCCAGCAGGGAGGACAGGGAGGCACTCCAGCATTTT. The gene calls are TRBV2 and TRBJ1-5, with 8 bases fitting TRBD1. CDR1 and CDR2 (germline): SNHLY, FYNNEI. The CDR3 consists of 13 residues. The trim removed 6 bases at V and 12 bases at J, leaving 10 bases unmatched. The variable domain in full, with the rest retrieved from reference TRBV2 and TRBJ1-5, is EPEVTQTPSHQVTQMGQEVILRCVPISNHLYFYWYRQILGQKVEFLVSFYNNEISEKSEIFDDQFSVERPDGSNFTLKIRSTKLEDSAMYFCASREDREALQHFGDGTRLSIL.

This clone was picked up a small number of times. CDR3: CAWSVGQGARQPQHF. The DNA for the CDR3 is TGTGCCTGGAGTGTTGGACAGGGGGCTAGACAGCCCCAGCATTTT. V is TRBV30 and J is TRBJ1-5; TRBD1 aligns across 11 bases. The CDR3 is made up of 15 amino acids. V was pared by 0 bases and J by 7 bases, with 5 bases of the junction left unmatched. In germline, CDR1 is GTSNPN, CDR2 SVGIG (reference sequence). Combining the CDR3 with reference TRBV30 and TRBJ1-5 gives the whole variable domain SQTIHQWPATLVQPVGSPLSLECTVEGTSNPNLYWYRQAAGRGLQLLFYSVGIGQISSEVPQNLSASRPQDRQFILSSKKLLLSDSGFYLCAWSVGQGARQPQHFGDGTRLSIL.

This chain uses TRBV7-6 with TRBJ2-3; D possibly corresponds to TRBD2 (5 bases). The V and J ends lost 3 bases and 10 bases respectively, with 11 bases between them. In germline, CDR1 is SGHVS, CDR2 FNYEAQ. CDR3 length: 12 residues. DNA for the CDR3: TGTGCCAGCAGCTTGGGTTTGGAGGCGCAGTATTTT. Its protein is CASSLGLEAQYF.

The V gene is TRBV9, the J gene TRBJ1-1, with unresolved D. This CDR3 spans 15 amino acids. In germline, CDR1 is SGDLS, CDR2 YYNGEE. Trimming stripped 1 base from V and 3 bases from J, with 13 bases between. Here the CDR3 DNA reads TGTGCCAGCAGCGTATACACAGAGGGCGACACTGAAGCTTTCTTT. The encoded protein is CASSVYTEGDTEAFF.

This chain joins TRBV11-2 and TRBJ1-1; D call uncertain. V lost 5 bases, J lost 1 base, and 11 bases lay in between. Germline CDR1 and CDR2: SGHAT and FQNNGV. The CDR3 covers 14 residues. The CDR3 DNA reads TGTGCCAGCAGCCTCCAGCCTCAGAACACTGAAGCTTTCTTT. The encoded protein is CASSLQPQNTEAFF.

The chain links TRBV19 to TRBJ2-7; D is tentatively TRBD1 or TRBD2 (6 bases each). Trimming removed 6 bases from V and 5 bases from J, with 23 bases in between. Germline-derived CDR1 and CDR2 are LNHDA and SQIVND (reference sequence). This CDR3 is built from 16 residues. The CDR3, as DNA: TGTGCCAGTAGGCACTCAGGGGTAGGAGGGATCCACGAGCAGTACTTC. Residues: CASRHSGVGGIHEQYF.

The sample holds one count of this clone. J is TRBJ1-4 and V is TRBV12-5; no definite D call. CDR1 LGHNT and CDR2 FRNRAP come from the germline V gene. V was pared by 0 bases and J by 8 bases, with 13 bases between. CDR3 length: 15 amino acids. Written as DNA, the CDR3 is TGTGCTAGTGGTTTGGTACCGGGGAATCGGGAAAAACTGTTTTTT. Encoded protein: CASGLVPGNREKLFF.

The J gene is TRBJ2-5, the V gene TRBV4-2; D is possibly TRBD2 (6 bases). CDR3 size: 14 residues. V gave up 1 base and J gave up 4 bases, with 10 bases separating them. From germline, CDR1 is LGHNA and CDR2 YNFKEQ. In DNA, the CDR3 is TGTGCCAGCAGCCAAGCGGGAGTTGGAGAGACCCAGTACTTC. Translated: CASSQAGVGETQYF.

This clone was counted a single time. The DNA of the CDR3 is TGCGCCAGCAGCTTGGCCTGGGAGGGGGGACAAGAGACCCAGTACTTC. This translates into CASSLAWEGGQETQYF. The rearrangement joins TRBV5-1 to TRBJ2-5; weak D call: TRBD2 (7 bases). Germline assignment: CDR1 SGHRS and CDR2 YFSETQ. Trimming pared 0 bases from V and 2 bases from J, leaving 14 bases between. This CDR3 has 16 amino acids.

The chain carries TRBV6-1 and TRBJ2-5; unclear D gene. The V end was cut by 2 bases, the J end by 8 bases, with 3 bases between. This CDR3 contains 10 residues. Germline V gene sequence: CDR1 MNHNS, CDR2 SASEGT. DNA of the CDR3: TGTGCCAGCAGTGAATTAACCCAGTACTTC. This sequence encodes CASSELTQYF.

This chain links TRBV11-2 with TRBJ1-4; D is ambiguous. The CDR3 runs to 16 residues. Per germline, CDR1 SGHAT and CDR2 FQNNGV. V dropped 2 bases and J dropped 4 bases, with 14 bases sitting between them. CDR3 region: CASSLSRTAYNEKLFF. CDR3 nucleotide sequence: TGTGCCAGCAGCTTATCCCGGACGGCCTATAATGAAAAACTGTTTTTT.

V and J are TRBV5-6 and TRBJ2-3, with TRBD2 as a possible D gene (6 bases). The CDR3 totals 13 residues. Trimming removed 4 bases at V and 5 bases at J, with 11 bases between. Germline CDR1 is SGHDT and CDR2 is YYEEEE. The CDR3 spells CASSPTSRDTQYF. The DNA for the CDR3 is TGTGCCAGCAGCCCGACTAGTAGAGATACGCAGTATTTT.

The V call is TRBV30, the J call TRBJ1-2, with D unclear. V shed 1 base and J shed 1 base, with 4 bases lying between them. The CDR3 contains 12 residues. The germline gives CDR1 GTSNPN, CDR2 SVGIG (reference sequence). CDR3 nucleotides: TGTGCCTGGAGTGGTAGTAACTATGGCTACACCTTC. This codes for CAWSGSNYGYTF.